The 23 T cell receptor beta chains presented below share a single source sample, sequenced in a study of shared clonotypes between healthy human individuals. TCRdb's table, derived via immunoSEQ multiplex PCR, lists solely in-frame clones and lacks some. The profile shows about 490,000 clones, about 84% of them singletons. Sequences were obtained from PBMCs. The receptors were gathered from a middle-aged woman in good health. Some clones in this sample may be carry-over from other donors' samples.

The chain uses TRBV7-2 and TRBJ2-1; 7 bases match TRBD2. V was pared by 6 bases and J by 2 bases, with 10 bases of the junction left unmatched. The CDR3 has 16 residues. Germline V gene sequence: CDR1 SGHTA, CDR2 FQGNSA. The CDR3 nucleotides read TGTGCCAGCAGTGGCCAAAGTCTAGCGGCCTACAATGAGCAGTTCTTC. The encoded protein is CASSGQSLAAYNEQFF.

This chain joins TRBV10-3 and TRBJ2-5; TRBD2 aligns across 8 bases. The V segment lost 10 bases and the J segment 2 bases; nucleotides outside the gene matches: 9. Germline V gene sequence: CDR1 ENHRY, CDR2 SYGVKD. The CDR3 covers 14 residues. DNA of the CDR3: TGTGCCAGCCGGGCTAGCGGGCCACAAGAGACCCAGTACTTC. Residues: CASRASGPQETQYF.

This chain uses TRBV30 with TRBJ1-3; no definite D call. Trimming pared 4 bases from V and 2 bases from J, leaving 6 bases between. This CDR3 comprises 12 residues. The germline V gene has CDR1 GTSNPN and CDR2 SVGIG (reference sequence). The CDR3 bases are TGTGCCTGGACATTGGCTGGAAACACCATATATTTT. Protein sequence: CAWTLAGNTIYF.

Remarks on this clone: This sequence is one base from a far larger clone and is likely a read error. Different DNA sequences within this sample yield the same CDR3. This rearrangement joins TRBV30 to TRBJ1-3; D gene uncertain. The CDR3 extends over 13 amino acids. The germline V gene has CDR1 GTSNPN and CDR2 SVGIG (reference sequence). Here the CDR3 reads CACHRGSGNTIYF. The CDR3 DNA is TGCGCCTGCCACCGCGGTTCTGGAAACACCATATATTTT.

The CDR3 here is CASSQEVSGSADTQYF. The DNA of the CDR3 is TGCGCCAGCAGCCAAGAAGTTAGCGGGAGCGCAGATACGCAGTATTTT. The chain links TRBV4-3 to TRBJ2-3; 9 nucleotides agree with TRBD2. Germline assignment: CDR1 LGHNA and CDR2 YSLEER. The CDR3 totals 16 residues. The J segment lost 4 bases and the V segment lost 0 bases, leaving 5 bases of the junction unmatched.

The J gene is TRBJ2-2, the V gene TRBV6-1; D remains unclear. V shed 7 bases and J shed 0 bases, with 12 bases lying between them. CDR3 length: 15 amino acids. From germline, CDR1 is MNHNS and CDR2 SASEGT. The CDR3 sequence: CASNRVSANTGELFF. CDR3 DNA sequence: TGTGCCAGCAACCGGGTGTCCGCGAACACCGGGGAGCTGTTTTTT.

The chain joins TRBV4-1 to TRBJ2-4; D gene unclear. CDR1 MGHRA and CDR2 YSYEKL come from the germline V gene. Trimming removed 0 bases at V and 0 bases at J, with 12 bases between. This CDR3 has 17 residues. The CDR3 region is CASSQDYAGVAKNIQYF. CDR3 in DNA: TGCGCCAGCAGCCAAGATTACGCAGGAGTAGCCAAAAACATTCAGTACTTC.

The J gene is TRBJ2-7, the V gene TRBV28, with D possibly TRBD2 on 6 matching bases. V was shortened by 6 bases and J by 2 bases, with 11 bases between the two germline ends. Germline V lookup: CDR1 MDHEN, CDR2 SYDVKM. The CDR3 contains 13 residues. This CDR3 is CASRLAPTYEQYF. The DNA of the CDR3 is TGTGCCAGCAGGCTAGCGCCAACCTACGAGCAGTACTTC.

The sample holds one count of this clone. The gene calls are TRBV28 and TRBJ1-1; D ambiguous. The CDR3 sequence is 14 residues long. V shed 7 bases and J shed 4 bases, with 16 bases lying between them. Germline V gene lookup returns CDR1 MDHEN and CDR2 SYDVKM. The CDR3 region has the DNA TGTGCCAGCAAACCCCCCGAGGATAGCACTGAAGCTTTCTTT. Its protein is CASKPPEDSTEAFF.

This clone was counted a single time. V usage is TRBV27 and J usage is TRBJ1-4; weak D call: TRBD1 (5 bases). The CDR3 runs 11 residues. Germline lookup yields CDR1 MNHEY and CDR2 SMNVEV (reference sequence). Trimming pared 10 bases from V and 6 bases from J, leaving 9 bases between. The CDR3 DNA is TGTGCCACCCCACAGGATGAAAAACTGTTTTTT. It translates to CATPQDEKLFF.

Ten or more counts support this clone. The identical CDR3 is also encoded by other nucleotide sequences in the sample. The chain carries TRBV19 and TRBJ2-5, with D unclear. V was cut by 5 bases and J by 1 base, with 14 bases left in between. Per germline, CDR1 LNHDA and CDR2 SQIVND (reference sequence). This CDR3 region has 15 residues. CDR3 DNA: TGTGCCAGTAGTCCCCTCCTGGTCGGCCAAGAGACCCAGTACTTC. It specifies CASSPLLVGQETQYF.

This chain links TRBV5-3 with TRBJ2-1; D is unclear. TRBV5-3 counts as an open reading frame of uncertain function. V dropped 0 bases and J dropped 8 bases, with 15 bases sitting between them. The CDR3 is 15 amino acids. This chain's CDR3 is CARSLEDTPLDEQFF. DNA of the CDR3: TGTGCCAGAAGCTTGGAGGATACCCCCTTGGATGAGCAGTTCTTC.

The chain carries TRBV18 and TRBJ1-1; D gene uncertain. V lost 0 bases, J lost 7 bases, and 9 bases lay in between. Looked up from germline, CDR1 is KGHSH and CDR2 is LQKENI. This CDR3 comprises 13 residues. The CDR3 DNA follows: TGTGCCAGCTCACCACCAGGTAGCCTTGAAGCTTTCTTT. Amino acid sequence: CASSPPGSLEAFF.

The chain recombines TRBV25-1 with TRBJ2-1; D possibly matches TRBD1 or TRBD2 (5 bases each). Germline CDR1 and CDR2: MGHDK and SYGVNS. This CDR3 region has 17 residues. V gave up 4 bases and J gave up 3 bases, with 19 bases separating them. The CDR3: CASSGSLRGGLYNEQFF. CDR3 in DNA: TGTGCCAGCAGTGGAAGTCTGAGGGGTGGTCTCTACAATGAGCAGTTCTTC.

This clone was seen more than once but under ten times. It is likely a read error: a sequence one base away is far more abundant. This chain connects TRBV6-5 to TRBJ2-7; TRBD1 is a possible D gene (5 bases). The V gene's germline CDR1 is MNHEY and CDR2 SVGAGI. CDR3 length: 12 residues. V was trimmed by 6 bases and J by 4 bases, leaving 10 bases between them. The chain's CDR3 is CASRMTDYEQYF. The CDR3 coding sequence is TGTGCCAGCAGGATGACAGATTACGAGCAGTACTTC.

The chain employs TRBV4-2 and TRBJ2-2, with D maybe TRBD2 (5 bases). V gave up 5 bases and J gave up 5 bases, with 15 bases separating them. This CDR3 is 15 amino acids long. Germline CDR1 LGHNA, CDR2 YNFKEQ. The chain's CDR3 is CASSTTLAGTGELFF. The CDR3 nucleotides are TGTGCCAGCAGCACCACCCTAGCTGGGACCGGGGAGCTGTTTTTT.

The chain recombines TRBV30 with TRBJ1-2; 7 nucleotides line up with TRBD1. The length of the CDR3 is 12 residues. Trimming removed 3 bases from V and 4 bases from J; junction bases left unmatched: 2. CDR1 and CDR2 (germline): GTSNPN, SVGIG (reference sequence). For the CDR3, the DNA is TGTGCCTGGAGCGGGACAGTCTATGGCTACACCTTC. This gives the protein CAWSGTVYGYTF.

Concerning this clone: This specimen includes other DNA sequences encoding the same CDR3. CDR3 sequence: CASSTTSGQETQYF. The CDR3, as DNA: TGCGCCAGCAGCACGACTAGCGGACAAGAGACCCAGTACTTC. The chain has TRBV5-1 and TRBJ2-5, with TRBD2 matching over 9 bases. The CDR3 totals 14 residues. Germline assignment: CDR1 SGHRS and CDR2 YFSETQ. J was trimmed by 2 bases and V by 4 bases; bases with no gene match: 3.

For this clone: This may come from a read error, since a much larger clone is one base off. This sequence joins TRBV4-2 and TRBJ2-3; either TRBD1 or TRBD2 may fit D (5 bases each). This CDR3 has 17 amino acids. The germline V gene encodes CDR1 LGHNA and CDR2 YNFKEQ. The V and J ends lost 6 bases and 1 base respectively, with 20 bases between them. The CDR3: CASSPMANGARTDTQYF. The CDR3 coding sequence is TGTGCCAGCAGTCCAATGGCAAACGGGGCTCGCACAGATACGCAGTATTTT.

This CDR3 reads CAISEGGPDTGELFF. The CDR3 DNA reads as TGTGCCATCAGTGAGGGCGGACCCGACACCGGGGAGCTGTTTTTT. This chain connects TRBV10-3 to TRBJ2-2; D ambiguous. The CDR3 runs 15 residues. Trimming took off 2 bases at V and 3 bases at J, with 10 bases between the two ends. Germline CDR1 ENHRY, CDR2 SYGVKD.

Note on this clone: Other nucleotide sequences from this sample produce the same CDR3. This chain connects TRBV20-1 to TRBJ2-3; D uncertain. V shed 1 base and J shed 5 bases, with 4 bases lying between them. Germline lookup yields CDR1 DFQATT and CDR2 SNEGSKA (reference sequence). The CDR3 is 11 residues long. The CDR3 DNA reads as TGCAGTGCTAGAGTTGGAGATACGCAGTATTTT. Amino acid sequence: CSARVGDTQYF.

The rearrangement links TRBV29-1 to TRBJ2-7, with TRBD1 matching over 7 bases. The junction had 4 bases not matched to a gene; V was cut back by 5 bases and J by 0 bases. Germline V gene lookup returns CDR1 SQVTM and CDR2 ANQGSEA. This CDR3 is 13 amino acids long. The CDR3 protein is CSVRAGGSYEQYF. The DNA for the CDR3 is TGCAGCGTTCGGGCAGGGGGCTCCTACGAGCAGTACTTC.

This sequence joins TRBV6-5 and TRBJ1-1; D remains ambiguous. The CDR3 extends over 13 amino acids. Germline CDR1 MNHEY, CDR2 SVGAGI. Trimming left V 6 bases short and J 2 bases short, with 10 bases between. In DNA form, the CDR3 reads TGTGCCAGCAGAAGACAAGCTAACACTGAAGCTTTCTTT. It specifies CASRRQANTEAFF.